One and the same sample provided the 22 T cell receptor beta chains below, sequenced in a study of monozygotic twins with inflammatory bowel disease. From its re-call of the 5' RACE reads, TCRdb lists each CDR3 protein once, without DNA. This table holds a few hundred thousand distinct CDR3 sequences. The specimen sequenced was blood. The receptors shown here come from a human donor with ulcerative colitis or Crohn's disease, or a healthy co-twin of an affected twin (not recorded which).

The chain couples TRBV7-9 to TRBJ2-2. This CDR3 is 14 amino acids long. The germline CDR1 and CDR2 sequences are SEHNR and FQNEAQ (reference sequence). Here the CDR3 reads CASSLFLGSGELFF.

This chain connects TRBV27 to TRBJ1-2. CDR3 length: 15 residues. Germline V gene sequence: CDR1 MNHEY, CDR2 SMNVEV (reference sequence). The CDR3 region is CASSSSERALYGYTF.

The chain links TRBV10-3 to TRBJ1-2; without DNA, the TCRdb call of TRBD1 cannot be checked. The V gene's germline CDR1 is ENHRY and CDR2 SYGVKD. The CDR3 is made up of 14 amino acids. The CDR3 loop is CAISETAPGFGYTF.

The V and J genes are TRBV7-3 and TRBJ2-6; TCRdb selects TRBD1, and the lack of DNA leaves this call unchecked. Germline V lookup: CDR1 SGHTA, CDR2 FQGTGA. The CDR3 has 15 amino acids. The CDR3 sequence is CASTIRGNGANVLTF.

The chain has TRBV12-3 or TRBV12-4 and TRBJ2-5. The CDR3 loop spans 12 amino acids. CDR3: CASSSDISTQYF.

The chain couples TRBV11-1 to TRBJ2-1; there is no DNA to check the TCRdb D call of TRBD2. The CDR3 has 16 residues. Germline assignment: CDR1 SGHAT and CDR2 FQDESV (reference sequence). CDR3 sequence: CASSGRTQSSYNEQFF. The full variable domain, rest sourced from reference TRBV11-1 and TRBJ2-1, is EAEVAQSPRYKITEKSQAVAFWCDPISGHATLYWYRQILGQGPELLVQFQDESVVDDSQLPKDRFSAERLKGVDSTLKIQPAELGDSAMYLCASSGRTQSSYNEQFFGPGTRLTVL.

This chain joins TRBV6-5 and TRBJ2-5. Germline assignment: CDR1 MNHEY and CDR2 SVGAGI. The CDR3 has 11 amino acids. The CDR3 reads CASSLGGVQYF.

This sequence joins TRBV7-9 and TRBJ2-1; the TCRdb D gene call, TRBD1, has no DNA to confirm it. This CDR3 is built from 14 residues. Looked up from germline, CDR1 is SEHNR and CDR2 is FQNEAQ (reference sequence). The CDR3 protein is CASSSGQGIGEQFF.

V usage is TRBV6-6 and J usage is TRBJ1-2. The CDR3 extends over 12 amino acids. Looked up from germline, CDR1 is MNHNY and CDR2 is SVGAGI (reference sequence). CDR3 residues: CASSYGQLGYTF.

This chain uses TRBV5-1 with TRBJ1-1. Germline V gene data show CDR1 as SGHRS and CDR2 as YFSETQ. The CDR3 is made up of 15 amino acids. The CDR3 sequence is CASSLADVFGVGAFF. Based on the CDR3 plus reference TRBV5-1 and TRBJ1-1, the full variable domain is KAGVTQTPRYLIKTRGQQVTLSCSPISGHRSVSWYQQTPGQGLQFLFEYFSETQRNKGNFPGRFSGRQFSNSRSEMNVSTLELGDSALYLCASSLADVFGVGAFFGQGTRLTVV.

This chain links TRBV5-1 with TRBJ2-3; the D call of TRBD1 rests on TCRdb alone, since no DNA is present to check it. This CDR3 spans 13 amino acids. Per germline, CDR1 SGHRS and CDR2 YFSETQ. CDR3 in amino acids: CANTSSPPDTQYF. Combining the CDR3 with reference TRBV5-1 and TRBJ2-3 gives the whole variable domain KAGVTQTPRYLIKTRGQQVTLSCSPISGHRSVSWYQQTPGQGLQFLFEYFSETQRNKGNFPGRFSGRQFSNSRSEMNVSTLELGDSALYLCANTSSPPDTQYFGPGTRLTVL.

The chain combines TRBV7-6 with TRBJ2-3; the TCRdb call, TRBD2, lacks DNA for checking. Germline V gene sequence: CDR1 SGHVS, CDR2 FNYEAQ. The CDR3 sequence is 18 residues long. The CDR3 sequence: CASSPPPRLGRLGDTQYF.

J is TRBJ1-4 and V is TRBV7-2; TCRdb outputs TRBD1, but without DNA this stays unchecked. The CDR3 is 14 residues long. Germline V CDR1 and CDR2: SGHTA, FQGNSA. CDR3: CASSLDRGDEKLFF.

This chain uses TRBV7-9 with TRBJ2-1. This CDR3 is built from 12 residues. Per the germline V gene, CDR1 is SEHNR and CDR2 is FQNEAQ (reference sequence). CDR3 amino acids: CASSFWANEQFF.

This rearrangement joins TRBV12-3 or TRBV12-4 to TRBJ1-1; without DNA, the TCRdb call of TRBD1 cannot be checked. CDR3 length: 13 residues. The CDR3 region is CASSPGGITEAFF.

CDR3 in amino acids: CSASAGNSPLHF. The rearrangement links TRBV20-1 to TRBJ1-6. The length of the CDR3 is 12 residues. In germline, CDR1 is DFQATT, CDR2 SNEGSKA (reference sequence).

The genes are TRBV11-2 and TRBJ2-7; TCRdb indicates TRBD1, and absent DNA this call remains unverified. The CDR3 has 15 residues. Germline CDR1 reads SGHAT; CDR2 reads FQNNGV. The CDR3 loop is CASSPSRDRVYEQYF. Combining the CDR3 with reference TRBV11-2 and TRBJ2-7 gives the whole variable domain EAGVAQSPRYKIIEKRQSVAFWCNPISGHATLYWYQQILGQGPKLLIQFQNNGVVDDSQLPKDRFSAERLKGVDSTLKIQPAKLEDSAVYLCASSPSRDRVYEQYFGPGTRLTVT.

The chain joins TRBV29-1 to TRBJ2-7; TCRdb returns TRBD1, unconfirmable since there is no DNA. The CDR3 is 13 amino acids. Germline V gives CDR1 SQVTM, CDR2 ANQGSEA. The CDR3 here is CSVETDRPYEQYF.

The V gene is TRBV20-1, the J gene TRBJ2-5; lacking DNA, the TRBD1 call made by TCRdb goes unchecked. The CDR3 spans 15 residues. Germline values: CDR1 DFQATT, CDR2 SNEGSKA (reference sequence). CDR3 sequence: CSASPPGRRGETQYF.

The chain combines TRBV5-1 with TRBJ2-1; TCRdb's assignment of TRBD2 cannot be checked, as there is no DNA. Germline V lookup: CDR1 SGHRS, CDR2 YFSETQ. This CDR3 has 16 residues. CDR3 region: CASSLANSGLYNEQFF. The entire variable domain, with the rest obtained from reference TRBV5-1 and TRBJ2-1, is as follows: KAGVTQTPRYLIKTRGQQVTLSCSPISGHRSVSWYQQTPGQGLQFLFEYFSETQRNKGNFPGRFSGRQFSNSRSEMNVSTLELGDSALYLCASSLANSGLYNEQFFGPGTRLTVL.

The genes are TRBV7-9 and TRBJ1-4; TCRdb's D call, TRBD1, is unchecked because there is no DNA. The germline gives CDR1 SEHNR, CDR2 FQNEAQ (reference sequence). The CDR3 sequence is 14 residues long. The CDR3 sequence is CASTAGGTNEKLFF.

V usage is TRBV20-1 and J usage is TRBJ2-7; no DNA is available, so the TRBD1 call from TCRdb remains unchecked. The length of the CDR3 is 14 residues. Germline V gives CDR1 DFQATT, CDR2 SNEGSKA (reference sequence). CDR3: CSAETRDRLSGQYF.